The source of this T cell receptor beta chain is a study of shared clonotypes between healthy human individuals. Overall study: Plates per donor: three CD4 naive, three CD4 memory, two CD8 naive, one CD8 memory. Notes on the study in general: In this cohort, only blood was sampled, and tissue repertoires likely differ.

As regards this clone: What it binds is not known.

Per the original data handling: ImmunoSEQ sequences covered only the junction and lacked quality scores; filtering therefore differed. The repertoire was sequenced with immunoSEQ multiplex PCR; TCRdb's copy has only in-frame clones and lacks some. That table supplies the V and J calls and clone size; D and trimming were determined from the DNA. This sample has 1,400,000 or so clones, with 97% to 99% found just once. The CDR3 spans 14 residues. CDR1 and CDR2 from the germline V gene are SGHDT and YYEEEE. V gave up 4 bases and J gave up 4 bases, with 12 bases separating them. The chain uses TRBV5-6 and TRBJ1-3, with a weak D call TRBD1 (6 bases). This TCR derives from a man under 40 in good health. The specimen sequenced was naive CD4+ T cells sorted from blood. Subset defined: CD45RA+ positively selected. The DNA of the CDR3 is TGTGCCAGCAGCCCCCGCGGGGGCGGAAACACCATATATTTT. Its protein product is CASSPRGGGNTIYF.